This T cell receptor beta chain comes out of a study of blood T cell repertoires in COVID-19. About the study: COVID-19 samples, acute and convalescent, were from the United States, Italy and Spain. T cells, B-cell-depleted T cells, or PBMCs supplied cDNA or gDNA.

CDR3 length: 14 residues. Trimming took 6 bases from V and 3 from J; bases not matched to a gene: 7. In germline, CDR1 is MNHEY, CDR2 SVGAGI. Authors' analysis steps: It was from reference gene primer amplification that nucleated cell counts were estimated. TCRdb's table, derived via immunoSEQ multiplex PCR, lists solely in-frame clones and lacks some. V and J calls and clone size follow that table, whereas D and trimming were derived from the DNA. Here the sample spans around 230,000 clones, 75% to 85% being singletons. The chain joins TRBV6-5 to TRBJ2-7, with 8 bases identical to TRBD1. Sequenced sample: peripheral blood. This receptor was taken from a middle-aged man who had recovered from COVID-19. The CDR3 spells CASRADRGSYEQYF. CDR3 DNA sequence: TGTGCCAGCAGAGCCGACAGGGGTAGCTACGAGCAGTACTTC.